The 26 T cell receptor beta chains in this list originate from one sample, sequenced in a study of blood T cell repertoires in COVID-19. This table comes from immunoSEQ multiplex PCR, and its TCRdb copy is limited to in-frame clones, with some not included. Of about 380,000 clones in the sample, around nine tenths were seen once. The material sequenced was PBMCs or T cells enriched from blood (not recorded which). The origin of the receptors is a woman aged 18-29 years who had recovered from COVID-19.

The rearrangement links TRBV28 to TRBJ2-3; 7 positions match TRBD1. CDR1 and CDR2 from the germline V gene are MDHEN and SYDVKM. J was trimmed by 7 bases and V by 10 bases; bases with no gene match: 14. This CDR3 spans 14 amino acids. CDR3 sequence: CATTDDRVLNTQYF. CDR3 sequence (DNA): TGTGCCACTACCGATGACAGGGTGTTAAATACGCAGTATTTT.

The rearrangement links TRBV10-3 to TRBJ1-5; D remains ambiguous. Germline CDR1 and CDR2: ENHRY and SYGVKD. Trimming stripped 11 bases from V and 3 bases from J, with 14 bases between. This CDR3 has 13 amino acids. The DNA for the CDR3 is TGTGCCGCCGGGTACGGTGCCAATCAGCCCCAGCATTTT. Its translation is CAAGYGANQPQHF.

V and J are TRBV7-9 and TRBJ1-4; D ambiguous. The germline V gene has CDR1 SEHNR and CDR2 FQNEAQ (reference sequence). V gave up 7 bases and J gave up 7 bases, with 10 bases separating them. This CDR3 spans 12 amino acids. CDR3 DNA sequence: TGTGCCAGCACCCTTAACAGTGAAAAACTGTTTTTT. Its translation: CASTLNSEKLFF.

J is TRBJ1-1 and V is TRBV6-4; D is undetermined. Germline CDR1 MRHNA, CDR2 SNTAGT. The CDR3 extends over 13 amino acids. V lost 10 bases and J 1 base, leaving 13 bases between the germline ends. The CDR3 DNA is TGTGCCACCGCCCCCGCTACGAACACTGAAGCTTTCTTT. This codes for CATAPATNTEAFF.

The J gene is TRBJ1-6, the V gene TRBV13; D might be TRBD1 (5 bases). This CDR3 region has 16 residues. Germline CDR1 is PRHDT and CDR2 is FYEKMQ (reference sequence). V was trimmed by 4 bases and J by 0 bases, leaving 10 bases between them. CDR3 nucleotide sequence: TGTGCCAGCAGCTATGGGGGGAGCTCCTATAATTCACCCCTCCACTTT. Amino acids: CASSYGGSSYNSPLHF.

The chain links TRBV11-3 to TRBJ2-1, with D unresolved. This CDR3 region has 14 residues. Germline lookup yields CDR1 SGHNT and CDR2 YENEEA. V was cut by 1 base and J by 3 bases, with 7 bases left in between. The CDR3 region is CASSLGAGYNEQFF. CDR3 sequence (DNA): TGTGCCAGCAGCTTAGGGGCAGGCTACAATGAGCAGTTCTTC.

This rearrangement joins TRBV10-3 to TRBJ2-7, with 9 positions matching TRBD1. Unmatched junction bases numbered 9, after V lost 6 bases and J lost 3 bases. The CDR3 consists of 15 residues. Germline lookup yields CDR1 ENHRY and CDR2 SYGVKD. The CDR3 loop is CAIREPGTGNYEQYF. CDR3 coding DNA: TGTGCCATCAGGGAACCCGGGACAGGGAACTACGAGCAGTACTTC.

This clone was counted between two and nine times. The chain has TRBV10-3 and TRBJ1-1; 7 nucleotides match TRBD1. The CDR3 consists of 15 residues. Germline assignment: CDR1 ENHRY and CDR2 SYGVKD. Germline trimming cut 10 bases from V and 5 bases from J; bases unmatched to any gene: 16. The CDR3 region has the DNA TGTGCCAGCCAGGGAACAGGGCCAGGGGGTACTGAAGCTTTCTTT. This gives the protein CASQGTGPGGTEAFF.

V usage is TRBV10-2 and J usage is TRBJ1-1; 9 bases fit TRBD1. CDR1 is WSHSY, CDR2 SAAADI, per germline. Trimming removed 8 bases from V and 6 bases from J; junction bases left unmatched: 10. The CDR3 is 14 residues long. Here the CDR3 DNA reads TGCGCCAGCCAATCCCTGGACAGGGGCGCTGAAGCTTTCTTT. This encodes CASQSLDRGAEAFF.

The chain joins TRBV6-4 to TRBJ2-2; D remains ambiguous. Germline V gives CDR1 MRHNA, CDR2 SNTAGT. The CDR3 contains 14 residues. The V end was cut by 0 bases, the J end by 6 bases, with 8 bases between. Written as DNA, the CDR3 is TGTGCCAGCAGTGACTCGAGAGTCGCCGGGGAGCTGTTTTTT. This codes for CASSDSRVAGELFF.

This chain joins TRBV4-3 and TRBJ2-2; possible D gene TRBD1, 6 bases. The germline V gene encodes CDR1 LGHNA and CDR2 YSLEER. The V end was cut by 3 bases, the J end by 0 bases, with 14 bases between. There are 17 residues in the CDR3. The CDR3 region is CASSHRSGTPNTGELFF. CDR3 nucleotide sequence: TGCGCCAGCAGCCACCGTTCCGGGACACCGAACACCGGGGAGCTGTTTTTT.

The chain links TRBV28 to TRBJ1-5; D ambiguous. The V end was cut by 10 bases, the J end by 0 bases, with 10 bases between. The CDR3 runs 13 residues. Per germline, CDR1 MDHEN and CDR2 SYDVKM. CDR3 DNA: TGTGCCATCACAACACATAGCAATCAGCCCCAGCATTTT. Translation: CAITTHSNQPQHF.

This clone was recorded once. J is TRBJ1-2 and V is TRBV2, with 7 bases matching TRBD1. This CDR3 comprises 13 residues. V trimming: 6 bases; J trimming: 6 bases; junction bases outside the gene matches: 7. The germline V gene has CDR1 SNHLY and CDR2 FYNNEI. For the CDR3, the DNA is TGTGCCAGCAGCGAGACAGGGTTCGATGGCTACACCTTC. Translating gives CASSETGFDGYTF.

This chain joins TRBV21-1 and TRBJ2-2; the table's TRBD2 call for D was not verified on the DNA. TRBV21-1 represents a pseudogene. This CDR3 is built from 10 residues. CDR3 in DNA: TGTGCCAGCAGCACCTTGGAGCTGTTTTTT. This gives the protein CASSTLELFF.

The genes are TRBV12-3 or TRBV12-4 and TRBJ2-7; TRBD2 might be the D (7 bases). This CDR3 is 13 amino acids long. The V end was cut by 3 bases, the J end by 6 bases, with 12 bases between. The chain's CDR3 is CASSFGGASEQYF. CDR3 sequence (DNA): TGTGCCAGCAGTTTTGGGGGGGCGAGCGAGCAGTACTTC.

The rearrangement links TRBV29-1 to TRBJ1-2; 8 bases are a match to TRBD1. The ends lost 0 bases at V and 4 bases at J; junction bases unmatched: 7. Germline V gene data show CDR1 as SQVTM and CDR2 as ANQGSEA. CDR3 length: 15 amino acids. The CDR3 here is CSVEDLGGQVYGYTF. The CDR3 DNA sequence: TGCAGCGTTGAAGATCTAGGGGGACAGGTCTATGGCTACACCTTC.

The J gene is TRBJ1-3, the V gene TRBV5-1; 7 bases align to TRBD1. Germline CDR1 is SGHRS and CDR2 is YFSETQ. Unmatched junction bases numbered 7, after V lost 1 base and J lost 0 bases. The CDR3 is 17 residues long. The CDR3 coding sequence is TGCGCCAGCAGCTTGACAAGACAGGGCGACTCTGGAAACACCATATATTTT. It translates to CASSLTRQGDSGNTIYF.

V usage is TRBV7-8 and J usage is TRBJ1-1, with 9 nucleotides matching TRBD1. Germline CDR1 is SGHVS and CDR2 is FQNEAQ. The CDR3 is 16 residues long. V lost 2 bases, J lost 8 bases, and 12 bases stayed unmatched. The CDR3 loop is CASSLPDPGTGSEAFF. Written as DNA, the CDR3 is TGTGCCAGCAGCTTACCCGATCCCGGGACAGGGTCCGAAGCTTTCTTT. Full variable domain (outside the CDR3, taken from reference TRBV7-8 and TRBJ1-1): GAGVSQSPRYKVAKRGQDVALRCDPISGHVSLFWYQQALGQGPEFLTYFQNEAQLDKSGLPSDRFFAERPEGSVSTLKIQRTQQEDSAVYLCASSLPDPGTGSEAFFGQGTRLTVV.

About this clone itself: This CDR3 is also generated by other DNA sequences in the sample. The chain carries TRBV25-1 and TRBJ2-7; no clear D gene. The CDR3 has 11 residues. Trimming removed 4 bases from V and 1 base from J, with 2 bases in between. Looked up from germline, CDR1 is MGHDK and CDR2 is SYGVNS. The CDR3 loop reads CASSASYEQYF. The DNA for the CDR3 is TGTGCCAGCAGTGCATCCTACGAGCAGTACTTC.

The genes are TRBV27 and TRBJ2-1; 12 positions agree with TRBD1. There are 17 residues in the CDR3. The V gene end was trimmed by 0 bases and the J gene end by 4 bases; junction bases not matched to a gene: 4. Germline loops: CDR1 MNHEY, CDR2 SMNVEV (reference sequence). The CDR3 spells CASSLSGTGGFYNEQFF. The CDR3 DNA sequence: TGTGCCAGCAGTTTATCTGGGACAGGGGGCTTTTACAATGAGCAGTTCTTC.

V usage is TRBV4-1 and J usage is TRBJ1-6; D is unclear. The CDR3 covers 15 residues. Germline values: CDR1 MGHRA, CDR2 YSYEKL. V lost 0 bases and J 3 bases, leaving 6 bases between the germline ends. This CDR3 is CASSQDSYYNSPLHF. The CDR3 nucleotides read TGCGCCAGCAGCCAAGACAGTTACTATAATTCACCCCTCCACTTT.

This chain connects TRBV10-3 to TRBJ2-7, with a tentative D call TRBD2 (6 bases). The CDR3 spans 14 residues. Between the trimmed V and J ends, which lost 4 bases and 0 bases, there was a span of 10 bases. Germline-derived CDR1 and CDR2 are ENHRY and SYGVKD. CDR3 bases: TGTGCCATCAGTGGGACCGGGAGCTCCTACGAGCAGTACTTC. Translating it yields CAISGTGSSYEQYF.

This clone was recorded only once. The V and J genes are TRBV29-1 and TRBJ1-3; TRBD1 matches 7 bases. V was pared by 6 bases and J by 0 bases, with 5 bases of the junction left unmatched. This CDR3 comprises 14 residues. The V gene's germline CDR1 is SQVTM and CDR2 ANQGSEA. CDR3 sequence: CSVTTGNSGNTIYF. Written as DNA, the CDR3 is TGCAGCGTGACGACAGGGAACTCTGGAAACACCATATATTTT.

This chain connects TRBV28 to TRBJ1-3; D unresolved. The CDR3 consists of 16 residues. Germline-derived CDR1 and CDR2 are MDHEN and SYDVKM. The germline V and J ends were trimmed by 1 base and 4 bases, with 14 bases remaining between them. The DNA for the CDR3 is TGTGCCAGCAGTTTATTACCGGGCACGGGAGGAAACACCATATATTTT. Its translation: CASSLLPGTGGNTIYF.

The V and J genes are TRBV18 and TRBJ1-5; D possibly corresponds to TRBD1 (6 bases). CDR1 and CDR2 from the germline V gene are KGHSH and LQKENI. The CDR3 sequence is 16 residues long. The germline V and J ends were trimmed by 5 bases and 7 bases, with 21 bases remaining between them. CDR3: CASSFETGTMIQPQHF. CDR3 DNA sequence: TGTGCCAGCTCATTTGAAACCGGGACAATGATCCAGCCCCAGCATTTT. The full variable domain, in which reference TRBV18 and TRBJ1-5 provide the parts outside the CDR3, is NAGVMQNPRHLVRRRGQEARLRCSPMKGHSHVYWYRQLPEEGLKFMVYLQKENIIDESGMPKERFSAEFPKEGPSILRIQQVVRGDSAAYFCASSFETGTMIQPQHFGDGTRLSIL.

CDR3 region: CASSQDRDREKLFF. As DNA, the CDR3 is TGCGCCAGCAGCCAAGACCGGGACAGGGAAAAACTGTTTTTT. The chain is built from TRBV4-1 and TRBJ1-4, with TRBD1 matching over 8 bases. Germline trimming cut 0 bases from V and 8 bases from J; bases unmatched to any gene: 2. Germline CDR1 is MGHRA and CDR2 is YSYEKL. The CDR3 has 14 amino acids.